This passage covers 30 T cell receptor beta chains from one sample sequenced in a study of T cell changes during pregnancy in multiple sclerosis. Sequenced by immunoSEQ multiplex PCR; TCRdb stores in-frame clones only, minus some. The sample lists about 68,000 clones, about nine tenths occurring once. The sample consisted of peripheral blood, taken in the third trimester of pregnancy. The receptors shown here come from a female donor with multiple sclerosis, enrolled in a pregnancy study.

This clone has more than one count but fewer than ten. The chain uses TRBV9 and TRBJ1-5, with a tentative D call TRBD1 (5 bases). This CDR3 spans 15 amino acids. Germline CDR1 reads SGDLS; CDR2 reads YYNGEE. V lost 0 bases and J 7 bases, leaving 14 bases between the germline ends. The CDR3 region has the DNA TGTGCCAGCAGCGTAGCTACAGGTCTGGGGCAGCCCCAGCATTTT. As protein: CASSVATGLGQPQHF. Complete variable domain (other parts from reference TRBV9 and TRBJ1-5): DSGVTQTPKHLITATGQRVTLRCSPRSGDLSVYWYQQSLDQGLQFLIQYYNGEERAKGNILERFSAQQFPDLHSELNLSSLELGDSALYFCASSVATGLGQPQHFGDGTRLSIL.

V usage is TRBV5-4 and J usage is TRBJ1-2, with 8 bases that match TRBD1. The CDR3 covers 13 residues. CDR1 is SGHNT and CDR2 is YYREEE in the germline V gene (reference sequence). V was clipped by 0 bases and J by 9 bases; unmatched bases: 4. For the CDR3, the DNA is TGTGCCAGCAGCTTGGGACAGGGGATAAGCTACACCTTC. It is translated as CASSLGQGISYTF. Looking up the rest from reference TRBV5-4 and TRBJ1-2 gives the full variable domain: ETGVTQSPTHLIKTRGQQVTLRCSSQSGHNTVSWYQQALGQGPQFIFQYYREEENGRGNFPPRFSGLQFPNYSSELNVNALELDDSALYLCASSLGQGISYTFGSGTRLTVV.

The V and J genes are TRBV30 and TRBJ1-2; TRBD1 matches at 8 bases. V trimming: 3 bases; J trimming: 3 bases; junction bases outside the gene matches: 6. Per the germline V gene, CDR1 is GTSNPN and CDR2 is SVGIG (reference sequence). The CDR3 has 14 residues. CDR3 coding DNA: TGTGCCTGGAGCCAGGGGGCGGGGGACTATGGCTACACCTTC. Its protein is CAWSQGAGDYGYTF.

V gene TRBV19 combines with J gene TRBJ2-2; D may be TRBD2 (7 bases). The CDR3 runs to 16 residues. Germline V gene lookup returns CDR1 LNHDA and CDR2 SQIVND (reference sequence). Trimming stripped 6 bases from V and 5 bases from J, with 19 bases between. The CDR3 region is CASRLTGSGGTGELFF. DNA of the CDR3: TGTGCCAGTAGGCTCACAGGGTCGGGGGGAACCGGGGAGCTGTTTTTT.

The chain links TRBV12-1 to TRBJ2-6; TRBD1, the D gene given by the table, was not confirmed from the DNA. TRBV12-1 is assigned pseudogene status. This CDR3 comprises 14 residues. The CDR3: CASRVRSGANVLTF. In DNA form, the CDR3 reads TGTGCCAGCAGGGTCAGATCTGGGGCCAACGTCCTGACTTTC.

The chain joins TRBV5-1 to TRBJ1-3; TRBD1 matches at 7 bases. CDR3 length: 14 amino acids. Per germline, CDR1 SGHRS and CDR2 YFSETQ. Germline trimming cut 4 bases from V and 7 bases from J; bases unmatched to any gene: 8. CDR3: CASSITGTVNTIYF. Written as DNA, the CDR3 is TGCGCCAGCAGCATTACCGGGACAGTCAACACCATATATTTT.

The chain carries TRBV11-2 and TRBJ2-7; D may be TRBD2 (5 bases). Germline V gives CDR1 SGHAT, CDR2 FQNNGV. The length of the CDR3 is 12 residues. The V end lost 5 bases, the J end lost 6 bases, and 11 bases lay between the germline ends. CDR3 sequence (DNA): TGTGCCAGCAGCCTACTAGAGGGCGAGCAGTACTTC. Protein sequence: CASSLLEGEQYF. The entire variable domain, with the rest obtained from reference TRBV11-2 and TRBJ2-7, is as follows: EAGVAQSPRYKIIEKRQSVAFWCNPISGHATLYWYQQILGQGPKLLIQFQNNGVVDDSQLPKDRFSAERLKGVDSTLKIQPAKLEDSAVYLCASSLLEGEQYFGPGTRLTVT.

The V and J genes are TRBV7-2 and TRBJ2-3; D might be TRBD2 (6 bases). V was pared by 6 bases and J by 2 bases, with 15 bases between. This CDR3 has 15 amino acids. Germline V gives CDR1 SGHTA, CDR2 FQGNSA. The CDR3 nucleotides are TGTGCCAGCAGTAAAGGTCTAGCGAACACAGATACGCAGTATTTT. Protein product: CASSKGLANTDTQYF. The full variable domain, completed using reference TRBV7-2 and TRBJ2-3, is GAGVSQSPSNKVTEKGKDVELRCDPISGHTALYWYRQSLGQGLEFLIYFQGNSAPDKSGLPSDRFSAERTGGSVSTLTIQRTQQEDSAVYLCASSKGLANTDTQYFGPGTRLTVL.

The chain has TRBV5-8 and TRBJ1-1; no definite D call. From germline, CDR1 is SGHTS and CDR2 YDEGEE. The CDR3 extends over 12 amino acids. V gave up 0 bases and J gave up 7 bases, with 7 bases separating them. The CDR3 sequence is CASSLGEYEAFF. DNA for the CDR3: TGTGCCAGCAGCTTGGGAGAGTATGAAGCTTTCTTT.

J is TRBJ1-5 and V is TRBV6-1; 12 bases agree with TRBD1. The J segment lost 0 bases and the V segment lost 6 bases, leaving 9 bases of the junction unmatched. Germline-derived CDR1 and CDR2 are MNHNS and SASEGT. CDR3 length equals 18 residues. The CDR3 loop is CASREPGQGAYSNQPQHF. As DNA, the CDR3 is TGTGCCAGCAGGGAACCGGGACAGGGGGCTTATAGCAATCAGCCCCAGCATTTT.

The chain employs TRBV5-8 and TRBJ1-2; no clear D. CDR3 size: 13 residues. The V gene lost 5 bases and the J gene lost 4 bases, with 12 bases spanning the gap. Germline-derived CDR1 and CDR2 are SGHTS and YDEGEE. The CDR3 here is CASRTTDSYGYTF. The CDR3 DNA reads TGTGCCAGCAGGACCACAGATTCCTATGGCTACACCTTC.

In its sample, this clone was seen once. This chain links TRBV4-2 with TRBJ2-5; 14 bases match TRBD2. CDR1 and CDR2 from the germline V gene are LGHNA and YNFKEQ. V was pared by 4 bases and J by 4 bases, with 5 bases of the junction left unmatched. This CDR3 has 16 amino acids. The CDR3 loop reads CASSPTSGGAGETQYF. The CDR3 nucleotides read TGTGCCAGCAGCCCGACTAGCGGGGGGGCGGGAGAGACCCAGTACTTC.

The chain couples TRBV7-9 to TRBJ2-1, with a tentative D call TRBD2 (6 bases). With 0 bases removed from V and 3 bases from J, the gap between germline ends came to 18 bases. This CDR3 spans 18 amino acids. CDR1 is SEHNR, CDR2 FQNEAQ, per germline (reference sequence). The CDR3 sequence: CASSLALGGPTFYNEQFF. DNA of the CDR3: TGTGCCAGCAGCTTAGCGTTGGGGGGTCCTACCTTCTACAATGAGCAGTTCTTC.

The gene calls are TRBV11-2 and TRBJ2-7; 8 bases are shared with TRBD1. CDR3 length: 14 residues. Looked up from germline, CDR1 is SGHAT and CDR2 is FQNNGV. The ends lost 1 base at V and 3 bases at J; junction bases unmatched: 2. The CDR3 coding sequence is TGTGCCAGCAGCTTAGGTGGACAGGGCTACGAGCAGTACTTC. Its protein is CASSLGGQGYEQYF.

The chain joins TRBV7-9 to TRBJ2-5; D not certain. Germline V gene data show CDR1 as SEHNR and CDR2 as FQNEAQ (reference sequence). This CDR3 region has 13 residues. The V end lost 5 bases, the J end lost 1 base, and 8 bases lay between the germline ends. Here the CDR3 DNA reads TGTGCCAGCAGCCGTTTTCCCCAAGAGACCCAGTACTTC. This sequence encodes CASSRFPQETQYF.

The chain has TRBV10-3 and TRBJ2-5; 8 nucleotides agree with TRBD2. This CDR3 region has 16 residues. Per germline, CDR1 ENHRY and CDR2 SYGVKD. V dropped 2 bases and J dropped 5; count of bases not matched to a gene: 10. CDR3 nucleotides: TGTGCCATCAGTGAGGGGACGGGAGGGTCGGGGGAGACCCAGTACTTC. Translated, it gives CAISEGTGGSGETQYF.

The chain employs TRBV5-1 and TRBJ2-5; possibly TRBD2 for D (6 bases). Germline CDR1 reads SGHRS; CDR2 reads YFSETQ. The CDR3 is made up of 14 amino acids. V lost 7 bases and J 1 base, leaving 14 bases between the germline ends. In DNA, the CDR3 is TGCGCCAGCGGGGGGACGGCATTCCAAGAGACCCAGTACTTC. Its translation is CASGGTAFQETQYF.

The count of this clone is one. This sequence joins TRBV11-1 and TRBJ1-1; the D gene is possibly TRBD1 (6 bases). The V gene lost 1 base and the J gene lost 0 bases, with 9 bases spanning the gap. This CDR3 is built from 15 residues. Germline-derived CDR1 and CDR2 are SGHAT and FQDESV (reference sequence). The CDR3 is CASSLGTVMNTEAFF. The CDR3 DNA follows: TGTGCCAGCAGCTTAGGGACAGTTATGAACACTGAAGCTTTCTTT.

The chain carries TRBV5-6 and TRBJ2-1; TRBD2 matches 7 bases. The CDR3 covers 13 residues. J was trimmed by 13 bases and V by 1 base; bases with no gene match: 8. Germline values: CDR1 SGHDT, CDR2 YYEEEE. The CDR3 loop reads CASSLILAQSQFF. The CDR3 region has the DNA TGTGCCAGCAGCTTGATACTAGCGCAGAGTCAGTTCTTC.

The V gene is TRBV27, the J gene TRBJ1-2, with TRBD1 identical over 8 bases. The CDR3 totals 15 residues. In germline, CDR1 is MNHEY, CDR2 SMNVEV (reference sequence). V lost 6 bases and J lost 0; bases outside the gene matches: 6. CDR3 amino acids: CASRQTGAANYGYTF. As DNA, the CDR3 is TGTGCCAGCAGGCAGACAGGGGCAGCTAACTATGGCTACACCTTC.

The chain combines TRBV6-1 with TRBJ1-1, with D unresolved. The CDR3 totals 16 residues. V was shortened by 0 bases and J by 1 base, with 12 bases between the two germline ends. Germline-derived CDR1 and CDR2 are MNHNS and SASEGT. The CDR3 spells CASSEAKRARNTEAFF. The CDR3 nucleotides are TGTGCCAGCAGTGAAGCGAAGAGGGCCCGGAACACTGAAGCTTTCTTT.

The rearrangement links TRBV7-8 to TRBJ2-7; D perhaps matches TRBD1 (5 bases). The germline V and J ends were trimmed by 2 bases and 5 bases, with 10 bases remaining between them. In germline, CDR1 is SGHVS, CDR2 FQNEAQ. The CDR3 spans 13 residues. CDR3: CASSLSRVHEQYF. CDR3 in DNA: TGTGCCAGCAGCTTATCCAGGGTCCACGAGCAGTACTTC. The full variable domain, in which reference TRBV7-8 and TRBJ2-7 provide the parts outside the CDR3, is GAGVSQSPRYKVAKRGQDVALRCDPISGHVSLFWYQQALGQGPEFLTYFQNEAQLDKSGLPSDRFFAERPEGSVSTLKIQRTQQEDSAVYLCASSLSRVHEQYFGPGTRLTVT.

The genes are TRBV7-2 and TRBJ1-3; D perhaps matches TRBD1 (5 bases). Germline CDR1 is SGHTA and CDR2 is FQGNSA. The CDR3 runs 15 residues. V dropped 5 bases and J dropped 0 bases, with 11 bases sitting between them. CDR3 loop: CASSGPGGSGNTIYF. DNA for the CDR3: TGTGCCAGCAGCGGCCCCGGGGGCTCTGGAAACACCATATATTTT.

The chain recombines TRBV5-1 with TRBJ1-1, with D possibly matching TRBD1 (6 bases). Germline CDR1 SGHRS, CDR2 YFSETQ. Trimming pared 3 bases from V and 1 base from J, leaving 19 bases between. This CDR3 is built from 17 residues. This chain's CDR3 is CASSSNPGGAANTEAFF. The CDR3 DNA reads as TGCGCCAGCAGCTCGAATCCGGGGGGCGCGGCGAACACTGAAGCTTTCTTT.

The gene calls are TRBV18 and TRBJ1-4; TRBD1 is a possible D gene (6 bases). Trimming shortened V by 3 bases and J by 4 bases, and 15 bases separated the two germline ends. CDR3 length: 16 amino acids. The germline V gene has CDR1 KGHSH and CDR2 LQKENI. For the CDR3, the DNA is TGTGCCAGCTCACCCGCCGACGGACAGCTTAATGAAAAACTGTTTTTT. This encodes CASSPADGQLNEKLFF.

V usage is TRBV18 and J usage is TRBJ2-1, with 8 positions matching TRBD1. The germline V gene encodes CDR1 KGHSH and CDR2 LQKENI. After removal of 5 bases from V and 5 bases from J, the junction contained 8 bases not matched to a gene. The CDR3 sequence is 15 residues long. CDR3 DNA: TGTGCCAGCTCAGACAAGGACAGGGTGAACAATGAGCAGTTCTTC. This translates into CASSDKDRVNNEQFF.

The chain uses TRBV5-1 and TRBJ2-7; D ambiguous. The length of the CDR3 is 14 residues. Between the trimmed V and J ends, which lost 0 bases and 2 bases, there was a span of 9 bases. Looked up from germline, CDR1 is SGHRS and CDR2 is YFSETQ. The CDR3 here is CASSLDARAYEQYF. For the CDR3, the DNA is TGCGCCAGCAGCTTGGATGCCCGCGCCTACGAGCAGTACTTC.

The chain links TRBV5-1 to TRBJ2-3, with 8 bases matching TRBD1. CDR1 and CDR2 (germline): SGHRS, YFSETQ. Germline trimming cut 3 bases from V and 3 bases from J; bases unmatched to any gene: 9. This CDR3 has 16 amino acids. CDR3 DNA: TGCGCCAGCAGCTCAGACCCGGACAGGGTAACAGATACGCAGTATTTT. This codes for CASSSDPDRVTDTQYF.

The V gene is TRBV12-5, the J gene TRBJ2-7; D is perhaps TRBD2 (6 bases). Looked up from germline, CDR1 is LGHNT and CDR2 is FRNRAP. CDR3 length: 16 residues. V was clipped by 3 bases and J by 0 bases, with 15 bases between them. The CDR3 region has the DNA TGTGCTAGTGGTTTCGGCCTAGCGCAGAGCTCCTACGAGCAGTACTTC. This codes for CASGFGLAQSSYEQYF.

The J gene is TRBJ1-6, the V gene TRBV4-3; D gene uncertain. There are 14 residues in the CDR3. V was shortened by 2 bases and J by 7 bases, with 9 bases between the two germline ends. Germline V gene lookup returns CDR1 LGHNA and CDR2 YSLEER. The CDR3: CASSQTRFNSPLHF. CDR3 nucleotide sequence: TGCGCCAGCAGCCAAACCAGATTCAATTCACCCCTCCACTTT.